This is a list of T cell receptor beta chains from one sample in a study of T cell responses to AZD1222 COVID-19 vaccine. Repertoires were generated with immunoSEQ multiplex PCR, while TCRdb's copy carries only in-frame clones and drops some. The table shows 85,000 to 130,000 clones, with 85% to 90% occurring only once. The source was peripheral blood, collected on day 0 of AZD1222 vaccination. Every receptor here comes from an adult in good health. Both conserved end residues are part of each CDR3. The D gene is left open where the match is weak. Clone size is stated in some rows and not others, as once, few, many or a class when expanded.

TRBD1	TRBV18	TRBJ1-4	.	CASSPPGQGFNEKLFF	TGTGCCAGCTCACCACCGGGACAGGGTTTTAATGAAAAACTGTTTTTT
.	TRBV20-1	TRBJ1-4	.	CSAPDNEKLFF	TGCAGTGCCCCGGATAATGAAAAACTGTTTTTT
.	TRBV2	TRBJ2-1	.	CASSVLNEQFF	TGTGCCAGCAGCGTCCTTAATGAGCAGTTCTTC
TRBD1	TRBV6-2/TRBV6-3	TRBJ1-6	.	CASSPAPGTGFDSPLHF	TGTGCCAGCAGCCCTGCCCCGGGGACAGGGTTTGATTCACCCCTCCACTTT
TRBD2	TRBV7-2	TRBJ2-1	.	CASSPGGSGRREQFF	TGTGCCAGCAGCCCAGGGGGTAGCGGGAGAAGGGAGCAGTTCTTC
TRBD1	TRBV5-8	TRBJ1-5	few	CASSISRDSYSNQPQHF	TGTGCCAGCAGCATCTCCCGGGACAGTTATAGCAATCAGCCCCAGCATTTT
.	TRBV7-9	TRBJ1-2	once	CARTDLRQNYGYTF	TGTGCCAGAACCGATCTCAGGCAGAACTATGGCTACACCTTC
.	TRBV7-9	TRBJ2-1	.	CASRSKQGSSYNEQFF	TGTGCCAGCAGGTCTAAGCAGGGTAGCTCCTACAATGAGCAGTTCTTC
.	TRBV7-7	TRBJ2-1	.	CASSVGSGSWNEQFF	TGTGCTAGCAGTGTGGGGTCGGGCTCTTGGAATGAGCAGTTCTTC
.	TRBV27	TRBJ1-6	few	CASSSRVKGNNSPLHF	TGTGCCAGCAGTTCTAGGGTGAAGGGAAATAATTCACCCCTCCACTTT
.	TRBV30	TRBJ2-7	once	CAWSAGSYEQYF	TGTGCCTGGAGTGCTGGTTCTTACGAGCAGTACTTC
.	TRBV29-1	TRBJ1-3	.	CSALWVIGNTIYF	TGCAGCGCTCTTTGGGTTATTGGAAACACCATATATTTT
.	TRBV5-1	TRBJ2-2	.	CASSRTGTNTGELFF	TGCGCCAGCAGCCGAACCGGTACGAACACCGGGGAGCTGTTTTTT
.	TRBV6-5	TRBJ1-2	.	CASTAGSYGYTF	TGTGCCAGCACCGCCGGGAGTTATGGCTACACCTTC
.	TRBV19	TRBJ1-2	.	CASRDSFVNYGYTF	TGTGCCAGTAGAGACAGCTTCGTCAACTATGGCTACACCTTC
TRBD2	TRBV4-1	TRBJ2-7	.	CASSQGWGGVIRDEQYF	TGCGCCAGCAGCCAAGGATGGGGGGGTGTAATACGGGACGAGCAGTACTTC
TRBD1	TRBV12-3/TRBV12-4	TRBJ1-1	.	CASMTGVNTEAFF	TGTGCCAGTATGACAGGGGTGAACACTGAAGCTTTCTTT
TRBD1	TRBV9	TRBJ2-2	.	CASSVAQGTGELFF	TGTGCCAGCAGCGTAGCACAGGGGACCGGGGAGCTGTTTTTT
.	TRBV9	TRBJ1-2	.	CASSVDSNYGYTF	TGTGCCAGCAGCGTTGATTCTAACTATGGCTACACCTTC
.	TRBV21-1	TRBJ2-5	.	CASSSCQLAGEETQYF	TGTGCCAGCAGCTCCTGTCAACTAGCGGGAGAAGAGACCCAGTACTTC
TRBD1	TRBV12-5	TRBJ1-2	few	CASGLTGGVGYTF	TGTGCTAGTGGATTGACAGGGGGAGTTGGCTACACCTTC
TRBD1	TRBV19	TRBJ1-2	.	CASSIGAGGDGYTF	TGTGCCAGTAGTATCGGGGCAGGGGGAGATGGCTACACCTTC
TRBD2	TRBV27	TRBJ2-7	.	CASSFRLAGGEQYF	TGTGCCAGCAGTTTTCGGCTAGCGGGAGGCGAGCAGTACTTC
.	TRBV30	TRBJ1-5	.	CAWTDGTPGGPQHF	TGTGCCTGGACCGACGGGACGCCGGGAGGGCCCCAGCATTTT
.	TRBV5-1	TRBJ1-1	.	CASSFIGGVDTEAFF	TGCGCCAGCAGCTTCATTGGAGGGGTGGACACTGAAGCTTTCTTT
.	TRBV6-5	TRBJ1-1	.	CASTPSTGNTEAFF	TGTGCCAGCACCCCTTCTACGGGGAACACTGAAGCTTTCTTT
.	TRBV4-1	TRBJ1-4	.	CASSQVGGGWEKLFF	TGCGCCAGCAGCCAAGTTGGGGGGGGCTGGGAAAAACTGTTTTTT
.	TRBV10-3	TRBJ2-7	.	CAISSPNRGGYEQYF	TGTGCCATCAGTTCTCCTAACAGAGGCGGCTACGAGCAGTACTTC
.	TRBV4-1	TRBJ1-3	few	CASSQDGRPGNTIYF	TGCGCCAGCAGCCAAGATGGCAGACCTGGAAACACCATATATTTT
TRBD2	TRBV6-5	TRBJ2-2	.	CASSYLAGQNTGELFF	TGTGCCAGCAGTTACTTAGCGGGTCAGAACACCGGGGAGCTGTTTTTT
.	TRBV29-1	TRBJ2-5	.	CSVKGAGGKTQYF	TGCAGCGTCAAGGGGGCAGGGGGGAAAACCCAGTACTTC
.	TRBV7-9	TRBJ1-2	.	CASSLGGSSPGYTF	TGTGCCAGCAGCTTAGGGGGCAGCTCGCCCGGCTACACCTTC
TRBD2	TRBV7-9	TRBJ2-2	.	CASRIGAGWNTGELFF	TGTGCCAGCAGAATAGGAGCGGGATGGAACACCGGGGAGCTGTTTTTT
.	TRBV5-4	TRBJ2-3	.	CASSLMASDTQYF	TGTGCCAGCAGCTTGATGGCGTCAGATACGCAGTATTTT
.	TRBV30	TRBJ1-1	.	CAWISGANEAFF	TGTGCCTGGATCTCTGGAGCCAACGAAGCTTTCTTT
.	TRBV28	TRBJ2-1	.	CASSSYNEQFF	TGTGCCAGCAGTAGCTACAATGAGCAGTTCTTC
.	TRBV20-1	TRBJ1-4	.	CSARTGLEDVF	TGCAGTGCTAGGACGGGACTTGAGGATGTTTTT
TRBD1	TRBV19	TRBJ1-4	.	CASSTGQYNEKLFF	TGTGCCAGTAGTACGGGACAGTATAATGAAAAACTGTTTTTT
.	TRBV4-1	TRBJ1-4	.	CASSQDGSGAEKLFF	TGCGCCAGCAGCCAAGATGGATCTGGCGCTGAAAAACTGTTTTTT
.	TRBV11-2	TRBJ2-2	.	CASILGNTGELFF	TGTGCCAGCATCTTAGGGAACACCGGGGAGCTGTTTTTT
.	TRBV2	TRBJ2-3	.	CASSEGTTPRGADTQYF	TGTGCCAGCAGTGAGGGAACCACCCCCCGTGGGGCAGATACGCAGTATTTT
TRBD2	TRBV9	TRBJ2-2	.	CASSVAGGNTGELFF	TGTGCCAGCAGCGTAGCGGGGGGGAACACCGGGGAGCTGTTTTTT
TRBD2	TRBV7-2	TRBJ2-5	.	CASSIVGAGGGETQYF	TGTGCCAGCAGCATCGTCGGAGCGGGGGGAGGGGAGACCCAGTACTTC
.	TRBV28	TRBJ2-7	.	CASSPFSEQYF	TGTGCCAGCAGTCCATTTTCCGAGCAGTACTTC
.	TRBV13	TRBJ2-7	.	CASVYKRGPGLVGEQYF	TGTGCCAGCGTATACAAAAGGGGTCCCGGTCTCGTGGGGGAGCAGTACTTC
.	TRBV5-4	TRBJ1-2	few	CASSLTQGAHGYTF	TGTGCCAGCAGCTTGACACAGGGTGCCCATGGCTACACCTTC
.	TRBV6-6	TRBJ1-1	.	CASSPDRDTEAFF	TGTGCCAGCAGCCCCGACCGAGACACTGAAGCTTTCTTT
TRBD2	TRBV7-9	TRBJ2-1	.	CASSLEAGGSRNEQFF	TGTGCCAGCAGCTTAGAGGCCGGCGGGAGTAGGAATGAGCAGTTCTTC
.	TRBV5-8	TRBJ1-5	once	CASSLVEGGGNQPQHF	TGTGCCAGCAGCTTGGTGGAGGGAGGCGGCAATCAGCCCCAGCATTTT
.	TRBV9	TRBJ2-2	.	CASSVVELVWDTGELFF	TGTGCCAGCAGCGTAGTTGAATTGGTATGGGACACCGGGGAGCTGTTTTTT
TRBD1	TRBV7-9	TRBJ1-6	.	CASSLAGGDSPYSPLHF	TGTGCCAGCAGCTTAGCCGGGGGGGACAGCCCTTATTCACCCCTCCACTTT
.	TRBV10-3	TRBJ1-5	.	CAIGPTDDQPQHF	TGTGCCATCGGGCCGACAGACGATCAGCCCCAGCATTTT
.	TRBV6-5	TRBJ1-2	.	CATTSPPGKLGGYTF	TGTGCCACCACCTCCCCCCCAGGAAAATTAGGTGGCTACACCTTC
.	TRBV16	TRBJ1-6	.	CASSPRDPRNSPLHF	TGTGCCAGCAGCCCCCGGGACCCTCGGAATTCACCCCTCCACTTT
.	TRBV7-3	TRBJ2-2	.	CASSPGTRAGELFF	TGTGCCAGCAGCCCCGGGACCCGGGCTGGGGAGCTGTTTTTT
.	TRBV28	TRBJ2-7	.	CASSSPYEQYF	TGTGCCAGCAGTTCGCCCTACGAGCAGTACTTC
TRBD1	TRBV6-5	TRBJ1-6	.	CATKEGQGMSPLHF	TGTGCCACCAAGGAGGGACAGGGCATGTCACCCCTCCACTTT
TRBD1	TRBV18	TRBJ2-7	.	CASSTGQSRSYEQYF	TGTGCCAGCTCCACGGGACAGTCACGATCCTACGAGCAGTACTTC
.	TRBV4-1	TRBJ2-7	.	CASSQPTWPGEGHEQYF	TGCGCCAGCAGCCAGCCCACCTGGCCGGGAGAGGGCCACGAGCAGTACTTC